This T cell receptor (beta chain) was profiled in a study of graft-versus-host responses after intestinal transplantation. Study summary: Anti-thymocyte globulin was used for induction in all recipients, who then took tacrolimus and steroids for two to four years. Findings and caveats of the study: Peak circulating GvH clone levels tracked with early post-transplant HvG declines. High graft-versus-host to host-versus-graft T cell clonal ratios marked allografts of patients with graft-donor macrochimerism. Researchers found GvH clones in recipient marrow, and some showed up first in ileum or blood.

V lost 4 bases, J lost 5 bases, and 13 bases lay in between. This CDR3 is 14 amino acids long. Germline CDR1 and CDR2: LNHDA and SQIVND (reference sequence). Clones were sequenced by immunoSEQ multiplex PCR, and TCRdb holds only the in-frame ones, with some missing. Of 96,000 or so clones listed, about 90% were seen once; the top ten hold 0.15% to 0.2%. Regarding this clone: Its antigen is still unknown.

V gene TRBV19 combines with J gene TRBJ2-3; D uncertain. The clonotype originates from a human donor who received an intestinal transplant. Specimen: unstimulated CD4+ T cells sorted from spleen or lymph node cells, collected before intestinal transplant. CDR3 residues: CASSSQQLGDTQYF. The CDR3, as DNA: TGTGCCAGTAGTAGCCAGCAGCTAGGAGATACGCAGTATTTT.